This T cell receptor (beta chain) originates from a study of monozygotic twins with cystic fibrosis. General study points: Age, concordance and disease severity did not associate with shared CDR3 numbers. Median Simpson clonality of about 0.01 suggested naive T cells predominated.

Assay: immunoSEQ multiplex PCR; the TCRdb copy retains only in-frame clones and omits some. This sample carries fewer than 20,000 clones, around 96% of them seen once, and the ten largest clones take about 0.68%. Remarks on this clone: Its cognate antigen is unknown.

The germline V and J ends were trimmed by 6 bases and 8 bases, with 22 bases remaining between them. Germline V gene sequence: CDR1 MDHEN, CDR2 SYDVKM. The CDR3 contains 15 residues. The sequence came from a girl aged 2 to 10 with cystic fibrosis. The specimen sequenced was blood. The chain combines TRBV28 with TRBJ1-2; weak D call: TRBD1 (5 bases). Here the CDR3 reads CASSPDPGGGGGYTF. CDR3 DNA sequence: TGTGCCAGCAGCCCAGACCCCGGGGGTGGGGGAGGCTACACCTTC.